Presented here are 12 T cell receptor beta chains from one specimen sequenced in a study of blood T cell repertoires in COVID-19. The table came from immunoSEQ multiplex PCR; TCRdb's copy has only in-frame clones and leaves some out. The sample carries roughly 110,000 clones, 82% recorded once. Source material: peripheral blood. Receptors were obtained from a man in his 70s with acute or convalescent COVID-19.

The V call is TRBV9, the J call TRBJ1-3; no definite D call. Per the germline V gene, CDR1 is SGDLS and CDR2 is YYNGEE. The length of the CDR3 is 15 residues. Trimming shortened V by 0 bases and J by 7 bases, and 14 bases separated the two germline ends. CDR3 region: CASSVDDATGNTIYF. The CDR3 DNA reads as TGTGCCAGCAGCGTAGATGACGCCACCGGGAACACCATATATTTT.

The rearrangement joins TRBV25-1 to TRBJ2-3; 7 nucleotides align to TRBD2. The CDR3 totals 17 residues. Germline values: CDR1 MGHDK, CDR2 SYGVNS. Germline trimming cut 10 bases from V and 3 bases from J; bases unmatched to any gene: 19. The CDR3 sequence: CATPLKSLADKTDTQYF. The CDR3, as DNA: TGTGCCACCCCCCTGAAGTCTCTAGCGGACAAGACAGATACGCAGTATTTT.

Worth noting for this clone: Additional DNA sequences in this sample encode the identical CDR3. The chain employs TRBV4-2 and TRBJ2-3; D is ambiguous. The V gene's germline CDR1 is LGHNA and CDR2 YNFKEQ. CDR3 size: 13 residues. V was pared by 3 bases and J by 4 bases, with 8 bases between. In nucleotides, the CDR3 is TGTGCCAGCAGCCAGGGCCTGGCAGATACGCAGTATTTT. Encoded protein: CASSQGLADTQYF.

V and J are TRBV5-1 and TRBJ1-3; 9 bases are shared with TRBD1. The CDR3 is 16 amino acids. Trimming took 0 bases from V and 4 from J; bases not matched to a gene: 5. CDR1 and CDR2 (germline): SGHRS, YFSETQ. The CDR3 loop reads CASSLAGTGLGNTIYF. CDR3 coding DNA: TGCGCCAGCAGCTTGGCGGGGACAGGGCTGGGAAACACCATATATTTT.

The rearrangement joins TRBV15 to TRBJ1-6; 7 bases map to TRBD1. J was trimmed by 10 bases and V by 6 bases; bases with no gene match: 9. Germline V gives CDR1 LNHNV, CDR2 YYDKDF (reference sequence). This CDR3 is built from 14 residues. The CDR3 DNA sequence: TGTGCCACCAGAACGGGGACAGTCAAATCACCCCTCCACTTT. Translation: CATRTGTVKSPLHF.

The chain couples TRBV6-5 to TRBJ1-2; D perhaps matches TRBD1 (6 bases). The CDR3 covers 13 residues. Trimming left V 11 bases short and J 4 bases short, with 17 bases between. Looked up from germline, CDR1 is MNHEY and CDR2 is SVGAGI. Here the CDR3 DNA reads TGTGCCGTCCAGGGGAGTCTAGGCTATGGCTACACCTTC. It translates to CAVQGSLGYGYTF.

The CDR3 here is CASSTRRDRTGELFF. DNA for the CDR3: TGTGCCAGCAGCACTCGGAGGGACCGTACCGGGGAGCTGTTTTTT. This chain links TRBV9 with TRBJ2-2, with a weak D call TRBD2 (6 bases). The CDR3 covers 15 residues. V was shortened by 4 bases and J by 5 bases, with 15 bases between the two germline ends. Germline V gives CDR1 SGDLS, CDR2 YYNGEE.

The chain combines TRBV28 with TRBJ2-7; the D is unclear. V lost 2 bases and J lost 0, with 14 bases in between. From germline, CDR1 is MDHEN and CDR2 SYDVKM. This CDR3 comprises 16 residues. The CDR3 region has the DNA TGTGCCAGCAGTTTAGCTCCGATCTCGAGCTCCTACGAGCAGTACTTC. It is translated as CASSLAPISSSYEQYF.

The chain joins TRBV14 to TRBJ2-2, with D possibly matching TRBD1 (7 bases). The CDR3 runs 16 residues. Trimming left V 4 bases short and J 8 bases short, with 20 bases between. Germline V gene lookup returns CDR1 SGHDN and CDR2 FVKESK. CDR3 in amino acids: CASSPTARGASGELFF. DNA of the CDR3: TGTGCCAGCAGCCCGACGGCCAGGGGGGCCTCTGGGGAGCTGTTTTTT.

The chain joins TRBV18 to TRBJ2-1; 8 nucleotides line up with TRBD2. The CDR3 sequence is 17 residues long. CDR1 is KGHSH and CDR2 is LQKENI in the germline V gene. J gave up 0 bases and V 3 bases, and 7 bases lay outside the gene matches. The CDR3: CASSPFRSGSSYNEQFF. In DNA form, the CDR3 reads TGTGCCAGCTCACCTTTCCGAAGCGGGAGCTCCTACAATGAGCAGTTCTTC.

The sample holds a few counts of this clone. The V gene is TRBV25-1, the J gene TRBJ2-1; 8 nucleotides match TRBD1. Germline CDR1 is MGHDK and CDR2 is SYGVNS. The V gene end was trimmed by 4 bases and the J gene end by 1 base; junction bases not matched to a gene: 3. The CDR3 is 15 residues long. CDR3 in amino acids: CASSARTGSYNEQFF. The CDR3 DNA sequence: TGTGCCAGCAGTGCCCGGACAGGGTCCTACAATGAGCAGTTCTTC.

This clone was counted only a few times. The chain is built from TRBV24-1 and TRBJ2-2; 7 positions match TRBD1. Losses at the gene ends were 4 bases for V and 4 bases for J; bases not matched to a gene: 8. The CDR3 sequence is 16 residues long. Germline V gives CDR1 KGHDR, CDR2 SFDVKD. The chain's CDR3 is CATSDPRQGTTGELFF. The CDR3 region has the DNA TGTGCCACCAGTGACCCGCGACAGGGAACCACCGGGGAGCTGTTTTTT.